The sequence of this TCR beta chain was determined in a study of blood T cell repertoires in COVID-19. Study background: COVID-19 samples from acute and convalescent phases originated in the United States, Italy and Spain. Sources were T cells, B-cell-depleted T cells, or PBMCs; the material itself was cDNA or gDNA.

The V gene's germline CDR1 is MGHRA and CDR2 YSYEKL. The V segment lost 4 bases and the J segment 0 bases; nucleotides outside the gene matches: 3. This CDR3 region has 18 residues. Authors' analysis steps: For nucleated cells, counts were estimated from reference gene primer amplification. Some clones are missing from TCRdb's copy, which holds only in-frame ones; the method was immunoSEQ multiplex PCR. V and J calls and clone size are copied from that table; D and trimming were computed from the DNA. In the table there are about 42,000 clones, around 82% of which are singletons. Sequenced material: peripheral blood. The TCR was taken from an older man with acute or convalescent COVID-19. The chain is built from TRBV4-1 and TRBJ2-1; 16 bases are a match to TRBD2. Here the CDR3 reads CASSPGTSGGASYNEQFF. The CDR3 DNA follows: TGCGCCAGCAGCCCCGGGACTAGCGGGGGGGCCTCCTACAATGAGCAGTTCTTC.